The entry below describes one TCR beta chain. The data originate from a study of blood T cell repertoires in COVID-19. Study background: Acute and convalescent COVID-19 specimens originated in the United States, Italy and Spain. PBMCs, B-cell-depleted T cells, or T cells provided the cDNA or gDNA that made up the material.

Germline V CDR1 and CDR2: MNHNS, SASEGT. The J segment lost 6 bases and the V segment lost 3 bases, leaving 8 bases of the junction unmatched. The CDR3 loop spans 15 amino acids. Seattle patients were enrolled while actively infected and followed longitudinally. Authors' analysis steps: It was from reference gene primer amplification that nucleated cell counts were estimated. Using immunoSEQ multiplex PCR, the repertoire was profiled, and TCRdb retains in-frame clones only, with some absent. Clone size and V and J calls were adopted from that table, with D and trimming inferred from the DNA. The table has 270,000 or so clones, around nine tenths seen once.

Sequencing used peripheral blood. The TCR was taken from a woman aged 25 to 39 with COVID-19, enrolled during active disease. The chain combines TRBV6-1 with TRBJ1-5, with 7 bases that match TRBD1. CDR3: CASSEDRYDSQPQHF. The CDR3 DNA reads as TGTGCCAGCAGTGAGGACAGGTATGATAGTCAGCCCCAGCATTTT.